Included here is one T cell receptor beta chain sequence, with context. Per the authors' pipeline: Amplifying reference gene primers gave estimates of nucleated cell counts. This table comes from immunoSEQ multiplex PCR, and its TCRdb copy is limited to in-frame clones, with some not included. The V and J calls and clone size were taken over from that table, and D and trimming were inferred from the DNA. Of about 290,000 clones detected, approximately 80% appear once; the ten largest clones hold 4% to 5%. This sample is drawn from a study of blood T cell repertoires in COVID-19. Looked up from germline, CDR1 is SNHLY and CDR2 is FYNNEI. V shed 10 bases and J shed 7 bases, with 20 bases lying between them. This CDR3 spans 14 amino acids.

The chain is built from TRBV2 and TRBJ2-1; tentatively, D is TRBD2 (6 bases). The specimen was peripheral blood. The clonotype originates from a woman aged 45-59 years with active or convalescent COVID-19. The CDR3 DNA is TGTGCCACCGGGCGGGGCGCAGGTTGGAATGAGCAGTTCTTC. This sequence encodes CATGRGAGWNEQFF.